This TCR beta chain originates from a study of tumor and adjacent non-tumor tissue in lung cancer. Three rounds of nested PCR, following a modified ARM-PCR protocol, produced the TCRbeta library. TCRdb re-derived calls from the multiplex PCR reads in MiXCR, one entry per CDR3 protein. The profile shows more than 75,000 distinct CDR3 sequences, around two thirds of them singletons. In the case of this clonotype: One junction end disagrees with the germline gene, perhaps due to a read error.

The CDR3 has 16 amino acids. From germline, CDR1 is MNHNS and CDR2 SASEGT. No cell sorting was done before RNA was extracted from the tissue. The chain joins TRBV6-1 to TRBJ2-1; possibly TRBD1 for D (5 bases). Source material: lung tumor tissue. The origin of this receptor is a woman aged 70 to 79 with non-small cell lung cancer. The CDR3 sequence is CTSVVGWGSSYNEQFF. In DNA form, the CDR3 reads TGTACCAGCGTCGTGGGGTGGGGCAGCTCATACAATGAGCAGTTCTTC.